The next 3 T cell receptor beta chains were all read from a single sample in a study of regulatory T cells in long-lasting Graves disease. Time point reported: persistent/refractory GD, antithyroid drugs over 5 years with positive TRAb. PBMCs provided the RNA from which the TCR library was made. Arm-PCR of CDR3 regions and iRepertoire HTBI primers were used to build TCR beta libraries. Each CDR3 protein gets one entry after TCRdb re-called the multiplex PCR reads with MiXCR. The repertoire holds roughly 450,000 distinct CDR3 sequences, with approximately 23% as singletons. This specimen consisted of peripheral blood mononuclear cells (PBMCs), obtained when the disease was refractory, from a patient treated with antithyroid drugs. The receptors shown here come from a female donor with Graves disease.

This clonotype was recorded a few times. The chain recombines TRBV9 with TRBJ2-2; 9 nucleotides match TRBD1. V lost 0 bases, J lost 3 bases, and 0 bases stayed unmatched. CDR1 SGDLS and CDR2 YYNGEE come from the germline V gene. The CDR3 covers 15 residues. The CDR3 DNA reads TGTGCCAGCAGCGTAGGACAGGGGGACACCGGGGAGCTGTTTTTT. It encodes CASSVGQGDTGELFF.

In this sample, this clonotype turned up many times. The genes are TRBV28 and TRBJ1-2; D may be TRBD1 (5 bases). The length of the CDR3 is 14 residues. V was shortened by 2 bases and J by 6 bases, with 13 bases between the two germline ends. Germline assignment: CDR1 MDHEN and CDR2 SYDVKM. The CDR3 region has the DNA TGTGCCAGCAGTTTAGGGGAGGGGAGGCATGGCTACACCTTC. Translated: CASSLGEGRHGYTF.

This chain joins TRBV9 and TRBJ1-6; D may be TRBD1 (6 bases). CDR1 and CDR2 (germline): SGDLS, YYNGEE. This CDR3 region has 13 residues. Trimming cost V 4 bases and J 9 bases, with 11 bases left between them. CDR3 DNA sequence: TGTGCCAGCAGCCCAACAGGGATTTCACCCCTCCACTTT. It is translated as CASSPTGISPLHF.